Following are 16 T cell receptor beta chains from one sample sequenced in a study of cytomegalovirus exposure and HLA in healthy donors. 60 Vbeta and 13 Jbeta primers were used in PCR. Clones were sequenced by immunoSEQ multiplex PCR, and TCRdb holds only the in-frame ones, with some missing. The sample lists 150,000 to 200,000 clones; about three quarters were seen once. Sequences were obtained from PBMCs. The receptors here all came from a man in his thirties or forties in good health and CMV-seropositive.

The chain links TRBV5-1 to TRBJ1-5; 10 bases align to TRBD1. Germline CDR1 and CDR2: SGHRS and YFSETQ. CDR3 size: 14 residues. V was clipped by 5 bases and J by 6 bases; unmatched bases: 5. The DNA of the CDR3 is TGCGCCAGCAGTGCCGGGACAGGGGTTCAGCCCCAGCATTTT. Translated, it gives CASSAGTGVQPQHF.

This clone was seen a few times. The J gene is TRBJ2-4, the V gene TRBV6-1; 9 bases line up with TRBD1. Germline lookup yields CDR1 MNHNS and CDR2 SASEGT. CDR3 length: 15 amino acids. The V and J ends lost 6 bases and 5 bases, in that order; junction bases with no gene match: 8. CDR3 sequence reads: CASRTNRGRENIQYF. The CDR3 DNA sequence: TGTGCCAGCAGAACAAACAGGGGGCGGGAAAACATTCAGTACTTC.

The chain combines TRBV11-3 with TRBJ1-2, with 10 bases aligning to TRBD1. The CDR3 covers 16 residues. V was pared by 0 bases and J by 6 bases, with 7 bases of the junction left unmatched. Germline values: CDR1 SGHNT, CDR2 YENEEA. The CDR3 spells CASSLDRTGGIDGYTF. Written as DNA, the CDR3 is TGTGCCAGCAGCTTAGATCGGACAGGGGGTATTGATGGCTACACCTTC.

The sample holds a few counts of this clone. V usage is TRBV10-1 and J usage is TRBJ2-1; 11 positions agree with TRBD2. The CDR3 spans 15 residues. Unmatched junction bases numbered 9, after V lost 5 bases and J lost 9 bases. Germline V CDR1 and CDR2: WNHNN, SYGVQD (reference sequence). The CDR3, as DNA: TGCGCCAGCAGTAATAGCGGGAGGGCCACGGGTGAGCAGTTCTTC. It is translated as CASSNSGRATGEQFF.

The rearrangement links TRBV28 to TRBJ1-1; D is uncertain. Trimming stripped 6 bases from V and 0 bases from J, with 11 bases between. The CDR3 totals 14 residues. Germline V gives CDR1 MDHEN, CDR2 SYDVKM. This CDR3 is CASSSPQVNTEAFF. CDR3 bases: TGTGCCAGCAGCTCCCCCCAGGTGAACACTGAAGCTTTCTTT.

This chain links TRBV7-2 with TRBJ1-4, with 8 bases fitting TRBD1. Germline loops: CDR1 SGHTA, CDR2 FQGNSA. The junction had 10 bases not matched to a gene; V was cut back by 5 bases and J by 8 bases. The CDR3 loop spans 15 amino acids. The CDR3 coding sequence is TGTGCCAGCAGCGTATCCGGGACAGGTGGCGAAAAACTGTTTTTT. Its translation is CASSVSGTGGEKLFF.

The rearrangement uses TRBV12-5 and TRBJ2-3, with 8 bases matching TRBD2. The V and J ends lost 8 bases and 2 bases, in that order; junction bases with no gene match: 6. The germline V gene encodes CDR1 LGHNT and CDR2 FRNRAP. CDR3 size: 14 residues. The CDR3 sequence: CASRGGEFTDTQYF. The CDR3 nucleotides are TGTGCTAGTCGGGGGGGCGAGTTCACAGATACGCAGTATTTT.

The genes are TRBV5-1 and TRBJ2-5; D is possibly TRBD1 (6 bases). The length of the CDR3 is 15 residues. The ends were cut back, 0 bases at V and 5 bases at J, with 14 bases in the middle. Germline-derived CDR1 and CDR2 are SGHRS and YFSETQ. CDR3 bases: TGCGCCAGCAGCTTGGATGGGGGCGCCGAGGAGACCCAGTACTTC. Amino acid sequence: CASSLDGGAEETQYF.

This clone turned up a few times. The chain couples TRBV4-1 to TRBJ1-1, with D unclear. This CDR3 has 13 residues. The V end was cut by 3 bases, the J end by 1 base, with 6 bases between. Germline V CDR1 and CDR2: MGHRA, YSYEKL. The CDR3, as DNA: TGCGCCAGCAGCCAGACACGGAACACTGAAGCTTTCTTT. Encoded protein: CASSQTRNTEAFF.

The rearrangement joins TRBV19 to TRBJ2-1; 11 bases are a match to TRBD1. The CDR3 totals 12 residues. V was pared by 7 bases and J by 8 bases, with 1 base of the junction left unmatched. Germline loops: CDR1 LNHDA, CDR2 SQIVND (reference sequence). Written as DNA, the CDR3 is TGTGCCAGTACGGACAGGGGGCATGAGCAGTTCTTC. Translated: CASTDRGHEQFF.

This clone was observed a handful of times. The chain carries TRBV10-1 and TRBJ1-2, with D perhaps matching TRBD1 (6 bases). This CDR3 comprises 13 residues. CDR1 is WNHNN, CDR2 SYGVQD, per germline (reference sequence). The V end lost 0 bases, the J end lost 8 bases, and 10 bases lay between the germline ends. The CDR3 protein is CASSESGGGGYTF. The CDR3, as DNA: TGCGCCAGCAGTGAGTCAGGGGGTGGCGGCTACACCTTC.

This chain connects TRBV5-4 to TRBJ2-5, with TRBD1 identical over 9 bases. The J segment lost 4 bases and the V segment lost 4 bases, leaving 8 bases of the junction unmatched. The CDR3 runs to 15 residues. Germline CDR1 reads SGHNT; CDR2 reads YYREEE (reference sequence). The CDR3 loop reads CASSLYRGLGETQYF. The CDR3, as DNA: TGTGCCAGCAGCCTTTACAGGGGGCTCGGAGAGACCCAGTACTTC.

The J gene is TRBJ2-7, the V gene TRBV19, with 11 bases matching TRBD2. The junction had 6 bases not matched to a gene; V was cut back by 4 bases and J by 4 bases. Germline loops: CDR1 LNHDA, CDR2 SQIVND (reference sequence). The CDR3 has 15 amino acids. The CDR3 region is CASSKLAGVWYEQYF. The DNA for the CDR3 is TGTGCCAGTAGTAAACTAGCGGGAGTTTGGTACGAGCAGTACTTC.

In DNA, the CDR3 is TGTGCCAGTAGTATACTTCAAGAGGGGGCACACACTGAAGCTTTCTTT. It codes for CASSILQEGAHTEAFF. V usage is TRBV19 and J usage is TRBJ1-1, with TRBD1 matching over 7 bases. J gave up 3 bases and V 2 bases, and 9 bases lay outside the gene matches. Per the germline V gene, CDR1 is LNHDA and CDR2 is SQIVND (reference sequence). This CDR3 has 16 residues.

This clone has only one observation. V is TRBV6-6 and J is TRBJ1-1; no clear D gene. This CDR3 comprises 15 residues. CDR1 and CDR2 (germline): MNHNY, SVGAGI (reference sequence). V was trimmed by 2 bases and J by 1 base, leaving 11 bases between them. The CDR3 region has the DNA TGTGCCAGCAGTTACGTGTCCGCTAGGAACACTGAAGCTTTCTTT. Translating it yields CASSYVSARNTEAFF.

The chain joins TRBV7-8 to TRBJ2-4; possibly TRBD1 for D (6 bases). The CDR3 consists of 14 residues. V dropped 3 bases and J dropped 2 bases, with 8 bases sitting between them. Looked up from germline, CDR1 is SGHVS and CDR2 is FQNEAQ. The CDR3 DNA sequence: TGTGCCAGCAGCTTGGGACAAACCAAAAACATTCAGTACTTC. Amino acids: CASSLGQTKNIQYF. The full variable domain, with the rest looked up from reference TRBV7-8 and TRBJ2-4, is GAGVSQSPRYKVAKRGQDVALRCDPISGHVSLFWYQQALGQGPEFLTYFQNEAQLDKSGLPSDRFFAERPEGSVSTLKIQRTQQEDSAVYLCASSLGQTKNIQYFGAGTRLSVL.